This T cell receptor (beta chain) was identified in a study of blood T cell repertoires in COVID-19. At the level of the study: T cells, B-cell-depleted T cells, or PBMCs provided the cDNA or gDNA that served as material.

The CDR3 extends over 13 amino acids. Trimming shortened V by 3 bases and J by 5 bases, and 7 bases separated the two germline ends. The assay was immunoSEQ multiplex PCR, and TCRdb's table has in-frame clones only and misses some. Found here are 220,000 or so clones, around 84% of them singletons; the top ten hold more than 4.5%. The receptor was derived from a woman aged 60-70 years who had recovered from COVID-19. Sample: peripheral blood. The rearrangement joins TRBV12-3 or TRBV12-4 to TRBJ2-2; D not resolved. Here the CDR3 reads CASSFRLTGELFF. Here the CDR3 DNA reads TGTGCCAGCAGTTTTCGGTTAACCGGGGAGCTGTTTTTT.